This is a list of T cell receptor beta chains from one sample in a study of blood T cell repertoires in COVID-19. Repertoires were generated with immunoSEQ multiplex PCR, while TCRdb's copy carries only in-frame clones and drops some. The sample yields 110,000 to 150,000 clones, around 90% seen once. Sequencing input: peripheral blood. The receptors stem from a woman aged 55 to 70 with acute or convalescent COVID-19. Both conserved end residues are part of each CDR3. The D gene is left open where the match is weak. Expanded clones get a size class; other rows say once, few or many, or leave the size out.

d_call,clone_size,j_call,cdr3_length,v_call,cdr3_aa
.,.,TRBJ1-2,12,TRBV29-1,CSVERGGYGYTF
TRBD1,.,TRBJ1-4,14,TRBV6-1,CASSDGQGREKLFF
TRBD1,once,TRBJ1-4,15,TRBV7-2,CASSMTGTGVEKLFF
TRBD1,.,TRBJ1-5,15,TRBV19,CASTTTGVSNQPQHF
TRBD1,.,TRBJ1-6,15,TRBV7-6,CASSLKAGGDSPLHF
.,.,TRBJ1-1,16,TRBV5-4,CASSSGGGTRNTEAFF
TRBD1,.,TRBJ2-2,17,TRBV24-1,CATSDLTGGAATGELFF
.,.,TRBJ1-1,13,TRBV7-3,CASSLTTNTEAFF
TRBD1,once,TRBJ1-1,17,TRBV5-1,CASSLAWRGGESTEAFF
.,.,TRBJ1-1,11,TRBV29-1,CSVDPERRAFF
.,.,TRBJ2-7,15,TRBV7-6,CASSKTAGGSYEQYF
.,.,TRBJ2-6,19,TRBV5-1,CASSPAEQGYFSGANVLTF
TRBD2,.,TRBJ2-5,16,TRBV5-1,CASSSLLAGGEETQYF
.,.,TRBJ1-3,14,TRBV18,CASSPGDAGNTIYF
.,few,TRBJ2-3,17,TRBV3-1/TRBV3-2,CASSQEPFRKGADTQYF
TRBD1,.,TRBJ2-1,16,TRBV9,CASSQGFTGGWNEQFF
.,.,TRBJ2-2,14,TRBV9,CASTPGGSTGELFF
TRBD1,.,TRBJ2-7,15,TRBV30,CAWTLRDRASREQYF
TRBD2,.,TRBJ2-1,15,TRBV18,CASSRSAGEYNEQFF
TRBD1,once,TRBJ1-6,14,TRBV6-5,CASRGTGKLSPLHF
TRBD2,.,TRBJ2-2,16,TRBV9,CASSVAGGGVPGELFF
TRBD2,.,TRBJ2-3,16,TRBV5-4,CASSLGASGGLDTQYF
.,.,TRBJ2-7,16,TRBV6-1,CASSEYWEVGSYEQYF
TRBD1,.,TRBJ2-7,12,TRBV29-1,CSAGTGAYEQYF
.,.,TRBJ2-2,15,TRBV5-1,CASSSDVEGTGELFF
.,.,TRBJ2-7,12,TRBV2,CASTTVAGEQYF
TRBD1,.,TRBJ1-4,16,TRBV7-2,CASSLVGGQGSEKLFF
.,.,TRBJ1-6,17,TRBV6-1,CASSEEGGVPYNSPLHF
.,.,TRBJ1-6,14,TRBV28,CASSLRQPNSPLHF
TRBD1,.,TRBJ1-6,13,TRBV10-2,CASSEQGATPLHF
TRBD1,.,TRBJ2-2,16,TRBV19,CASSIDKGTDTGELFF
.,.,TRBJ1-4,16,TRBV30,CAWSYGQQQVNEKLFF
TRBD2,once,TRBJ2-5,15,TRBV3-1/TRBV3-2,CASSHTSGGGETQYF
TRBD1,.,TRBJ1-2,15,TRBV19,CASSRRTGGNYGYTF
.,.,TRBJ2-1,16,TRBV13,CASSLGGGLYLNEQFF
.,.,TRBJ1-2,15,TRBV19,CASSIGQVWDYGYTF
.,.,TRBJ2-1,14,TRBV7-2,CASSLARTSSEQFF
TRBD1,.,TRBJ2-7,13,TRBV7-2,CASSIDRVYEQYF
.,.,TRBJ1-1,13,TRBV21-1,CASSKVEAEEAFF
TRBD1,.,TRBJ2-4,16,TRBV6-2/TRBV6-3,CASSKGTGVAKMDQYF
TRBD2,.,TRBJ2-7,13,TRBV4-3,CASSPREGYEQYF